Sequencing of this T cell receptor (beta chain) was carried out in a study of T cell changes during pregnancy in multiple sclerosis. Germline CDR1 and CDR2: SGHTA and FQGNSA. V gave up 6 bases and J gave up 6 bases, with 14 bases separating them. This CDR3 spans 13 amino acids. Measured with immunoSEQ multiplex PCR; TCRdb has only the in-frame clones, and not every one. The sample includes 85,000 to 90,000 clones, around 94% seen only once; the top ten take more than 1.5%. The sample was peripheral blood, taken after pregnancy. The TCR comes from a female donor in good health, enrolled as a control in a pregnancy study. The J gene is TRBJ1-1, the V gene TRBV7-2; tentatively, D is TRBD1 (6 bases). In DNA, the CDR3 is TGTGCCAGCAGACGGGACACGAGGGCTGAAGCTTTCTTT. The encoded protein is CASRRDTRAEAFF.